This T cell receptor beta chain was captured in a study of T cell responses to AZD1222 COVID-19 vaccine. Study conclusions and caveats: Elevations in Spike-specific TCR breadth and depth followed administration of two AZD1222 doses. Repertoires were obtained solely post-peak T cell response.

To note about this clone: Antigen: not known.

Assay: immunoSEQ multiplex PCR; the TCRdb copy retains only in-frame clones and omits some. The sample records 200,000 or so clones, over 85% being singletons. This CDR3 is built from 12 residues. V was shortened by 4 bases and J by 6 bases, with 8 bases between the two germline ends. Germline loops: CDR1 SEHNR, CDR2 FQNEAQ (reference sequence). This chain joins TRBV7-9 and TRBJ2-3, with D unclear. The origin of this receptor is an adult who received the AZD1222 COVID-19 vaccine. Source: peripheral blood, taken 28 days after the second AZD1222 dose. The CDR3: CASSSLGDTQYF. The CDR3 DNA sequence: TGTGCCAGCAGCTCACTGGGGGATACGCAGTATTTT.